These T cell receptor beta chains were read from a single sample in a study of CD8 T cells in Susac syndrome. MiXCR, run by TCRdb on the immunoSEQ multiplex PCR reads, gives a single entry per CDR3 protein. The data contain 250,000 or so distinct CDR3 sequences, 93% of them singletons. Sample: CD4+ T cells from PBMCs. These receptors originate from a human donor with multiple sclerosis. Both conserved end residues are part of each CDR3. A D gene is named only where the DNA matches it firmly. Size is omitted from some rows. Given values are once, few, many or a class for expanded clones.

v_call	clone_size	d_call	j_call	cdr3_nt	cdr3_aa
TRBV7-2	once	-	TRBJ2-5	TGTGCCAGCAGCCGAGCAGGGAAGGGTCAAGAGACCCAGTACTTC	CASSRAGKGQETQYF
TRBV7-9	-	-	TRBJ2-7	TGTGCCAGCAGCTTAAGGGGGGCCCACGAGCAGTACTTC	CASSLRGAHEQYF
TRBV3-1	-	-	TRBJ1-5	TGTGCCAGCAGCCAAGTAGTAAGTCAGCCCCAGCATTTT	CASSQVVSQPQHF
TRBV9	-	-	TRBJ1-1	TGTGCCAGCAGCGGACCCGGGATTAACACTGAAGCTTTCTTT	CASSGPGINTEAFF
TRBV5-1	-	-	TRBJ2-7	TGCGCCAGCAGCCAACCACAGGGTGATAACGAGCAGTACTTC	CASSQPQGDNEQYF
TRBV5-1	-	TRBD2	TRBJ2-7	TGCGCCAGCAGCGGGACTAGCGGGGGGATCTCCTACGAGCAGTACTTC	CASSGTSGGISYEQYF
TRBV12-5	-	-	TRBJ1-1	TGTGCTAGTGGTTTTTCCGCTCTTATTTGGGAGAACGACACTGAAGCTTTCTTT	CASGFSALIWENDTEAFF
TRBV3-1	-	-	TRBJ1-3	TGTGCCAGCAGCGAGGGCTTTGGAAACACCATATATTTT	CASSEGFGNTIYF
TRBV13	once	-	TRBJ2-7	TGTGCCAGCAGCTCCCAGCGGCGCGAGCAGTACTTC	CASSSQRREQYF
TRBV12-3/TRBV12-4	-	-	TRBJ1-5	TGTGCCAGCAGTTTAGCCGCGGGGGCAGGTAATCAGCCCCAGCATTTT	CASSLAAGAGNQPQHF
TRBV23-1	-	-	TRBJ1-2	TGCGCCAGCAGTCAATTGGGTTTGTTGACACCGAACTATGGCTACACCTTC	CASSQLGLLTPNYGYTF
TRBV6-5	-	-	TRBJ1-3	TGTGCCAGCAGTTACGGCCGTCGCTCTGGAAACACCATATATTTT	CASSYGRRSGNTIYF
TRBV29-1	-	-	TRBJ2-3	TGCAGCATTCTAACAGGGAGCCTCGTTGATACGCAGTATTTT	CSILTGSLVDTQYF
TRBV4-1	-	-	TRBJ1-1	TGCGCCAGCAGCCAACCCTACCGGGCAACCACTGAAGCTTTCTTT	CASSQPYRATTEAFF
TRBV6-6	-	-	TRBJ2-7	TGTGCCAGTCAAGTCAGGCCTTACTACGAGCAGTACTTC	CASQVRPYYEQYF
TRBV3-1	-	-	TRBJ1-6	TGTGCCAGCAGCCAAGATGCGTCCAATTCACCCCTCCACTTT	CASSQDASNSPLHF
TRBV14	-	TRBD2	TRBJ2-1	TGTGCCAGCAGCCCCGGCGGGGTAGCGGGTGAGCAGTTCTTC	CASSPGGVAGEQFF
TRBV4-1	-	-	TRBJ2-2	TGCGCCAGCAGCCAAGTCCGGGCCTCAGGTCCCGGGGAGCTGTTTTTT	CASSQVRASGPGELFF
TRBV20-1	-	TRBD2	TRBJ2-5	TGCAGTGTAGCGGGGGATCAGTACCAAGAGACCCAGTACTTC	CSVAGDQYQETQYF
TRBV29-1	-	TRBD1	TRBJ1-4	TGCAGCGTTGGGACAGGGGGCGAGGGTGAAAAACTGTTTTTT	CSVGTGGEGEKLFF
TRBV15	once	TRBD1	TRBJ2-7	TGTGCCACCAGCAGAGTGGGACAGTCGGGCGAGCAGTACTTC	CATSRVGQSGEQYF
TRBV6-5	-	-	TRBJ1-3	TGTGCCTCCAAAGGGCAGGCGAGACCCGGAAACACCATATATTTT	CASKGQARPGNTIYF
TRBV5-1	-	-	TRBJ1-4	TGCGCCAGCAGCCCATTGACAGGACGTAATGAAAAACTGTTTTTT	CASSPLTGRNEKLFF
TRBV24-1	-	TRBD2	TRBJ2-5	TGTGCCACCAGTGAGACCCGGGGGGGCGTCGAGACCCAGTACTTC	CATSETRGGVETQYF
TRBV20-1	-	-	TRBJ1-6	TGCAGTGCTAGAGGGCTGGGTTCGGGGAGCTATAATTCACCCCTCCACTTT	CSARGLGSGSYNSPLHF
TRBV11-1	-	-	TRBJ1-3	TGTGCCAGCAGCGTAGCGGGACCCTCTGGAAACACCATATATTTT	CASSVAGPSGNTIYF
TRBV20-1	-	-	TRBJ2-7	TGCAGTGCTCCCGGTGGGGGCATCGACGAGCAGTACTTC	CSAPGGGIDEQYF